This T cell receptor (beta chain) is drawn from a study of blood T cell repertoires in COVID-19. About the research overall: COVID-19 samples, acute and convalescent, were from the United States, Italy and Spain. The cDNA or gDNA used as material had been derived from T cells, B-cell-depleted T cells, or PBMCs.

Original data processing: Amplified reference gene primers provided the basis for estimating nucleated cell counts. TCRdb keeps only in-frame clones here, not all; method: immunoSEQ multiplex PCR. Clonal size and the V and J genes are those of that table, whereas D and trimming came from the DNA. The sample has roughly 31,000 clones, 85% to 90% seen once; the top ten hold 16%. Germline-derived CDR1 and CDR2 are SGHTA and FQGNSA. The length of the CDR3 is 15 residues. V lost 5 bases, J lost 5 bases, and 5 bases stayed unmatched. The V and J genes are TRBV7-2 and TRBJ2-2, with 10 bases matching TRBD2. The TCR originated in a man older than 75 with acute or convalescent COVID-19. Sequenced sample: peripheral blood. The chain's CDR3 is CASSPLAGTTGELFF. The CDR3, as DNA: TGTGCCAGCAGCCCACTAGCGGGGACAACCGGGGAGCTGTTTTTT.